This TCR beta chain was profiled in a study of PD-1 blockade in classical Hodgkin lymphoma (dated by TCRdb to about 2020). About the investigation overall: Nivolumab dosing was 3 mg/kg intravenously every 2 weeks, continuing until either disease progression or unacceptable toxicity. The study used CyTOF and TCR beta sequencing to define a peripheral blood immune signature of response to PD-1 blockade in classical Hodgkin lymphoma.

The sample's time point, from its label and the paper: cycle 2 day 1 (C2D1) of nivolumab. All trial patients had relapsed after autologous stem cell transplantation, with cohorts A, B and C differing in prior brentuximab vedotin exposure. A total of under 70 patients with relapsed/refractory classical Hodgkin lymphoma made up the trial cohort, and each patient's best overall response was complete response, partial response or progressive disease. In the multi-cohort phase II CheckMate 205 trial, trial patients received single-agent nivolumab. An independent review committee assessed best overall response using the 2007 International Working Group response criteria. Trial PBMCs were collected just before the start of nivolumab (C1D1) and during therapy at cycle 2 day 1 and cycle 4 day 1. Peripheral blood was collected in 8 mL Vacutainer Cell Preparation Tubes, from which PBMCs were isolated by centrifugation and then cryopreserved.

Genomic DNA was extracted with the Qiagen DNeasy kit from unsorted PBMCs and from negatively selected CD4+ and CD8+ fractions. Using primers that anneal to V and J segments, immunoSEQ multiplex PCR amplified the TCR beta CDR3 regions. A synthetic immune receptor repertoire was used to minimize amplification bias, and remaining bias was computationally removed after sequencing. As for the original processing: Repertoire diversity was quantified as the Shannon entropy index using custom Python scripts. The unsorted, CD4+ and CD8+ repertoires were each analyzed separately, with the exception of combined analyses, where CD4+ and CD8+ sequences were merged in silico. A clone counted as expanded when the clone's frequency after treatment rose at least 2-fold relative to C1D1, and clones undetected at baseline were given a pseudocount of 0.5. Clones with 0 or 1 copy at C1D1 were defined as singleton clones, while clones with 2 or more copies were defined as non-singleton clones. Clones expanded in unsorted samples were labelled as CD4+, CD8+ or unknown by matching protein sequences in sorted samples from the same patient. Wilcoxon tests on paired samples were used to test diversity changes from C1D1 to C4D1. Here the immuneACCESS table is served through TCRdb, limited to in-frame sequences with V and J called. Missing clones are a known gap in these copies; in checked studies unresolved V genes cover under half, and the rest lacks a known reason. The V and J calls and clone size come from that table; D and trimming were worked out from the DNA. The sample includes about 110,000 clones, with 80% to 90% observed a single time. Nearly 20% of the sample is in the top ten clones.

A note on this clone: The antigen this receptor binds is unknown. Base qualities are missing; no much larger clone stands one base away.

According to the germline V gene, CDR1 reads SGDLS and CDR2 reads YYNGEE. The CDR3 numbers 17 residues from cysteine through phenylalanine. CDR3 DNA is the only sequence kept; it has 51 bases, read in frame from the first base. V has 0 bases trimmed and J has 0 bases trimmed; junction bases matching no gene number 5. Overall results and qualifications from the work: Newly diagnosed patients were reported to have lower baseline TCR diversity than healthy donors, and relapsed/refractory patients were reported to have lower baseline TCR diversity still. Lower diversity was observed in patients in whom nivolumab was started less than 1 year after ASCT, and these patients were excluded from later analyses so that confounding by immune reconstitution would be avoided. Only a single clinical trial cohort was studied, and what caused the repertoire differences, possibly disease activity or prior therapy, remained undefined. Baseline diversity similar to that of newly diagnosed patients was observed in trial patients achieving complete response, whereas significantly lower diversity was observed in partial responders and progressors. By C4D1, a significant rise was seen in CD4+ TCR diversity but not in CD8+ TCR diversity (p=0.0027 vs p=0.16), and the rise was most apparent among complete responders (p=0.02).

The material sequenced was peripheral blood mononuclear cells (PBMCs), taken before the second cycle of nivolumab. This TCR came from a human donor with classical Hodgkin lymphoma. The V gene is TRBV9 and the J gene is TRBJ2-2; TRBD2 aligns with 7 central bases. The CDR3 sequence is CASSVVGGPTNTGELFF. Here is the DNA: TGTGCCAGCAGCGTAGTGGGAGGGCCGACGAACACCGGGGAGCTGTTTTTT.